The sequence of this T cell receptor beta chain was determined in a study of T-cell memory formation after mild COVID-19. This clonotype was counted at least ten times. Relative to the germline gene, one junction end is altered; a read error may explain this. TCRdb analysed the 5' RACE reads with MiXCR anew, one entry per CDR3 protein. The sample carries about 200,000 distinct CDR3 sequences, around 8.8% recorded once. The CDR3 consists of 12 residues. CDR1 and CDR2 from the germline V gene are SQVTM and ANQGSEA. Sequencing used PBMCs or a T cell subset sorted from them (not recorded which). The gene calls are TRBV29-1 and TRBJ1-5; D not certain. This TCR was recovered from a man between 18 and 35 years old who had mild COVID-19 (a few samples of this study predate the infection). Cell type and time point are not known. CDR3 region: CSVEDSNQPQHF. For the CDR3, the DNA is TGCAGCGTGGAAGATAGCAATCAGCCCCAGCATTTT.